The rows below give T cell receptor beta chains drawn from one sample of a study of blood T cell repertoires in COVID-19. The assay was immunoSEQ multiplex PCR, and TCRdb's table has in-frame clones only and misses some. The sample contains about 44,000 clones, roughly 68% of which appear only once. Sequenced: peripheral blood. Receptors were obtained from an older man with acute or convalescent COVID-19. Each CDR3 is given with its conserved first and last residue. A D gene is named only where the DNA matches it firmly. The size of a clone is reported for some rows only, either as once, few or many, or as a class for expanded clones.

NA	TRBD2	TRBV9	TRBJ2-7	17	CASSVGASGNKNYEQYF	TGTGCCAGCAGCGTAGGGGCTAGCGGAAACAAGAACTACGAGCAGTACTTC
NA	TRBD2	TRBV24-1	TRBJ2-5	16	CATSERSLAGRETQYF	TGTGCCACCAGTGAACGGAGCCTAGCGGGGCGGGAGACCCAGTACTTC
once	TRBD1	TRBV23-1	TRBJ2-5	14	CASTPTGEQETQYF	TGCGCCAGCACCCCCACAGGGGAGCAAGAGACCCAGTACTTC
NA	NA	TRBV7-2	TRBJ1-5	15	CASSLLLYSNQPQHF	TGTGCCAGCAGCTTATTGCTATATAGCAATCAGCCCCAGCATTTT
NA	NA	TRBV24-1	TRBJ2-5	14	CATSDSGFQETQYF	TGTGCCACCAGTGATTCGGGTTTCCAAGAGACCCAGTACTTC
NA	NA	TRBV7-2	TRBJ2-7	16	CASSLDPTRSSYEQYF	TGTGCCAGCAGCTTAGATCCTACTAGAAGCTCCTACGAGCAGTACTTC
NA	NA	TRBV21-1	TRBJ1-5	15	CASSNSETGNQPQHF	TGTGCCAGCAGCAACTCGGAGACAGGTAATCAGCCCCAGCATTTT
NA	TRBD2	TRBV29-1	TRBJ2-3	13	CSVAGESTDTQYF	TGCAGCGTAGCGGGAGAGAGCACAGATACGCAGTATTTT
NA	TRBD2	TRBV4-2	TRBJ2-3	16	CASSQEPSGTSDTQYF	TGTGCCAGCAGCCAAGAGCCTAGCGGGACCTCAGATACGCAGTATTTT
NA	NA	TRBV24-1	TRBJ2-3	13	CATSDFPTDTQYF	TGTGCCACCAGTGATTTCCCTACAGATACGCAGTATTTT
NA	NA	TRBV2	TRBJ2-5	12	CASSETGETQYF	TGTGCCAGCAGTGAGACGGGAGAGACCCAGTACTTC
NA	NA	TRBV5-6	TRBJ1-5	16	CASSPWGRGGNQPQHF	TGTGCCAGCAGCCCCTGGGGCAGGGGAGGCAATCAGCCCCAGCATTTT
many	NA	TRBV28	TRBJ1-6	14	CASSPDKYNSPLHF	TGTGCCAGCAGCCCAGACAAATATAATTCACCCCTCCACTTT
NA	NA	TRBV5-6	TRBJ2-7	12	CASSLSGYEQYF	TGTGCCAGCAGCTTGTCCGGTTACGAGCAGTACTTC
NA	NA	TRBV28	TRBJ1-2	14	CASRTGQANYGYTF	TGTGCCAGCAGGACAGGCCAAGCTAACTATGGCTACACCTTC
NA	TRBD2	TRBV10-2	TRBJ2-1	15	CASSGGGSGRNEQFF	TGCGCCAGCAGTGGTGGTGGTAGCGGGAGAAATGAGCAGTTCTTC
NA	NA	TRBV28	TRBJ1-2	12	CASRDSLYGYTF	TGTGCCAGCAGGGACAGCCTGTATGGCTACACCTTC
NA	TRBD1	TRBV5-5	TRBJ1-6	20	CASSSPQDRERIWGNSPLHF	TGTGCCAGCAGCTCTCCGCAGGACAGGGAAAGGATATGGGGCAATTCACCCCTCCACTTT
NA	TRBD1	TRBV3-1/TRBV3-2	TRBJ1-6	14	CASSPRTGGSPLHF	TGTGCCAGCAGCCCCAGGACAGGGGGATCACCCCTCCACTTT
NA	NA	TRBV5-5	TRBJ1-5	16	CASSFGGYGSNQPQHF	TGTGCCAGCAGCTTTGGGGGGTACGGGAGCAATCAGCCCCAGCATTTT
few	NA	TRBV28	TRBJ2-5	15	CASSRGLLRRKTQYF	TGTGCCAGCAGCCGAGGATTACTTAGGAGGAAGACCCAGTACTTC
NA	TRBD1	TRBV5-1	TRBJ2-7	15	CASSLTGGSSYEQYF	TGCGCCAGCAGCTTGACAGGGGGAAGCTCCTACGAGCAGTACTTC
NA	NA	TRBV9	TRBJ2-1	16	CASSARTASPYNEQFF	TGTGCCAGCAGCGCCAGGACAGCCAGCCCCTACAATGAGCAGTTCTTC
NA	NA	TRBV7-8	TRBJ2-7	12	CASSLGQVEQYF	TGTGCCAGCAGCTTAGGACAGGTCGAGCAGTACTTC
NA	TRBD1	TRBV10-3	TRBJ1-5	15	CAISSGTGRDQPQHF	TGTGCCATCAGCTCCGGGACAGGGAGAGATCAGCCCCAGCATTTT
NA	TRBD1	TRBV29-1	TRBJ2-3	12	CSVDRGMDTQYF	TGCAGCGTTGACAGGGGGATGGATACGCAGTATTTT
NA	NA	TRBV7-9	TRBJ1-5	15	CASSPLQGGNQPQHF	TGTGCCAGCAGCCCACTACAGGGAGGCAATCAGCCCCAGCATTTT
few	TRBD2	TRBV10-3	TRBJ2-5	18	CAISESASGRSEQETQYF	TGTGCCATCAGTGAGTCGGCTAGCGGGAGAAGTGAGCAAGAGACCCAGTACTTC
NA	NA	TRBV9	TRBJ2-7	16	CASSVRVIPGSYEQYF	TGTGCCAGCAGCGTCCGGGTCATCCCCGGGTCCTACGAGCAGTACTTC
NA	NA	TRBV29-1	TRBJ2-2	13	CSVVFGNTGELFF	TGCAGCGTTGTGTTCGGTAACACCGGGGAGCTGTTTTTT
NA	TRBD1	TRBV7-8	TRBJ2-7	15	CASSLAAGTGVEQYF	TGTGCCAGCAGCTTAGCTGCAGGGACAGGGGTCGAGCAGTACTTC
few	TRBD2	TRBV5-4	TRBJ2-1	15	CASSQEGTRYNEQFF	TGTGCCAGCAGCCAGGAAGGGACTAGATACAATGAGCAGTTCTTC
NA	NA	TRBV5-6	TRBJ2-2	15	CASSLAPRGAGELFF	TGTGCCAGCAGCTTGGCACCCAGGGGTGCCGGGGAGCTGTTTTTT
NA	NA	TRBV2	TRBJ2-2	15	CASRGVAGYAGELFF	TGTGCCAGCAGGGGAGTAGCCGGCTACGCGGGGGAGCTGTTTTTT
NA	TRBD1	TRBV2	TRBJ2-2	14	CASGRDRNTGELFF	TGTGCCAGCGGCCGGGACAGGAACACCGGGGAGCTGTTTTTT
NA	NA	TRBV28	TRBJ1-5	14	CASSETGSNQPQHF	TGTGCCAGCAGTGAGACGGGTAGCAATCAGCCCCAGCATTTT
few	TRBD2	TRBV28	TRBJ2-2	15	CASSLLAGVSGELFF	TGTGCCAGCAGTTTATTAGCGGGAGTGTCCGGGGAGCTGTTTTTT
NA	NA	TRBV2	TRBJ2-3	12	CASSAGTDTQYF	TGTGCCAGCAGTGCAGGCACAGATACGCAGTATTTT
NA	TRBD1	TRBV20-1	TRBJ1-5	13	CSASGQGDQPQHF	TGCAGTGCTAGTGGACAGGGGGATCAGCCCCAGCATTTT
NA	TRBD1	TRBV28	TRBJ1-1	14	CASSAGQTNTEAFF	TGTGCCAGCAGTGCGGGACAGACGAACACTGAAGCTTTCTTT
NA	NA	TRBV11-2	TRBJ1-6	14	CASSRDFMGSPLHF	TGTGCCAGCAGCCGGGACTTTATGGGCTCACCCCTCCACTTT
NA	NA	TRBV9	TRBJ2-2	13	CASSPRQSGELFF	TGTGCCAGCAGCCCCCGACAGTCCGGGGAGCTGTTTTTT
few	NA	TRBV7-2	TRBJ2-1	14	CASSPRGLNNEQFF	TGTGCCAGCAGCCCCAGGGGTCTAAACAATGAGCAGTTCTTC
NA	NA	TRBV6-5	TRBJ2-1	13	CASKLTTHGEQFF	TGTGCCAGCAAGTTGACGACTCACGGGGAGCAGTTCTTC
NA	NA	TRBV11-2	TRBJ2-1	14	CASSLDGLPQGQFF	TGTGCCAGCAGCTTAGATGGACTCCCCCAAGGACAGTTCTTC
few	TRBD2	TRBV5-1	TRBJ2-1	15	CASSGGLADYNEQFF	TGCGCCAGCAGCGGGGGACTAGCGGACTACAATGAGCAGTTCTTC
few	NA	TRBV2	TRBJ1-3	15	CASSERAGAGNTIYF	TGTGCCAGCAGTGAAAGGGCAGGGGCTGGAAACACCATATATTTT
NA	NA	TRBV15	TRBJ2-3	15	CATSRAGPSTDTQYF	TGTGCCACCAGCAGGGCGGGCCCTAGCACAGATACGCAGTATTTT
few	NA	TRBV11-2	TRBJ2-1	14	CASSSDNSYNEQFF	TGTGCCAGCAGCTCAGATAACTCCTACAATGAGCAGTTCTTC
NA	NA	TRBV7-9	TRBJ2-1	13	CAASTGRMNEQFF	TGTGCCGCAAGCACCGGGAGAATGAATGAGCAGTTCTTC
NA	TRBD2	TRBV5-4	TRBJ2-1	15	CASSLGGLANNEQFF	TGTGCCAGCAGCTTGGGGGGACTAGCGAACAATGAGCAGTTCTTC
NA	NA	TRBV3-1/TRBV3-2	TRBJ2-2	15	CASSQGLANTGELFF	TGTGCCAGCAGCCAAGGCCTAGCGAACACCGGGGAGCTGTTTTTT
NA	TRBD1	TRBV19	TRBJ2-3	15	CASSILGQGADTQYF	TGTGCCAGTAGTATCCTGGGACAGGGGGCAGATACGCAGTATTTT